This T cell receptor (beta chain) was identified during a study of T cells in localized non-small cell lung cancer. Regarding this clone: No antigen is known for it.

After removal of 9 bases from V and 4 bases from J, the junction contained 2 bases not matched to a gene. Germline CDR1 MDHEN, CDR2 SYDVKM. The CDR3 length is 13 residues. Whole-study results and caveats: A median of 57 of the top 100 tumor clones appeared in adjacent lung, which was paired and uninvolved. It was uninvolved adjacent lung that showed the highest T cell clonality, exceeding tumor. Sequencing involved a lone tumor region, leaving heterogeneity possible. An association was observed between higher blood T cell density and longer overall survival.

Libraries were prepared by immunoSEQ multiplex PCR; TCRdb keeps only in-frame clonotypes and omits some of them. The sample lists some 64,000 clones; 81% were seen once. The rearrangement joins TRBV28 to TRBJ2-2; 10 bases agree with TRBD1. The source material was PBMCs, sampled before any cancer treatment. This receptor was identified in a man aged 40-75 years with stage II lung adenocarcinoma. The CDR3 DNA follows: TGTGCCAGTGGACAGGGGGTCACCGGGGAGCTGTTTTTT. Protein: CASGQGVTGELFF. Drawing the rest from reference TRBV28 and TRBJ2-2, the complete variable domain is DVKVTQSSRYLVKRTGEKVFLECVQDMDHENMFWYRQDPGLGLRLIYFSYDVKMKEKGDIPEGYSVSREKKERFSLILESASTNQTSMYLCASGQGVTGELFFGEGSRLTVL.